One T cell receptor beta chain is described in this entry. Germline-derived CDR1 and CDR2 are LGHDT and YNNKEL (reference sequence). V shed 3 bases, J shed 5 bases, and the junction held 5 bases outside the gene matches. The CDR3 contains 15 residues. The authors sequenced TCR beta from blood CD8+ and CD4+ T cells. Negative isolation was used for CD8+ and CD4+ T cells and FACS enrichment for TEMRA cells. This sample stems from a study of CD8 T cells in Susac syndrome. RNA amounts of roughly 0.45 to 1 ug underwent reverse transcription with random hexamers. An immunoSEQ multiplex PCR generated amplified TCR beta CDR3 products spanning 54 Vbeta and 13 Jbeta. TCRdb re-analysed the immunoSEQ multiplex PCR reads in MiXCR, keeping a single row per CDR3 protein. The repertoire holds approximately 200,000 distinct CDR3 sequences, with 85% to 95% as singletons.

The sequencing input was CD4+ T cells from PBMCs. This chain links TRBV3-1 with TRBJ2-1, with TRBD1 identical over 9 bases. This TCR derives from a human donor with multiple sclerosis. DNA of the CDR3: TGTGCCAGCAGCCAGCCCGGGACAGGGCACAATGAGCAGTTCTTC. Amino acid sequence: CASSQPGTGHNEQFF.